At least ten counts were recorded for the clone carrying this T cell receptor beta chain. Its antigen remains unidentified. The V gene's germline CDR1 is MNHEY and CDR2 SMNVEV (reference sequence). This CDR3 comprises 13 residues. V shed 9 bases and J shed 11 bases, with 17 bases lying between them. This sample was taken from a study of spatial heterogeneity in lung cancer. Study-level background: Alpha-chain sequences were detected in numbers that were consistently lower than beta-chain sequences.

Study-wide results and limits: Counts of ubiquitous and regional expanded TCRs tracked ubiquitous and regional nonsynonymous mutations, respectively. Intratumoral expanded alpha and beta TCR counts were found to track tumor mutation counts.

The time point here: sample taken at primary tumor resection. TCRdb processed the 5' RACE reads anew with MiXCR; each CDR3 protein has one entry. The sample lists 4,500 to 6,000 distinct CDR3 sequences, roughly 7.8% occurring once. The source material was lung tumor tissue, sampled at surgery. The chain has TRBV27 and TRBJ1-6; no clear D gene. This sequence was found in a female donor with early-stage non-small cell lung cancer. CDR3: CASSRGRRPPLHF. The CDR3 nucleotides are TGTGCCAGTTCGCGAGGGAGGCGGCCACCCCTCCACTTT.